The next 3 T cell receptor beta chains were all read from a single sample in a study of beta chain features in type 1 diabetes. The study, taken as a whole, reports: Shorter TCRB CDR3s, moderately but significantly so, were found in Type 1 diabetes patients in all four CD4+ subsets.

Sequencing targeted expressed TCRB transcripts, as all isolated RNA had been reverse transcribed. Assay: immunoSEQ multiplex PCR; the TCRdb copy retains only in-frame clones and omits some. The data contain hundreds of thousands of clones, about 14% of them singletons. These receptors lack a known antigen. The sequenced sample was naive CD4+ T cells from blood. These receptors all come from a young man with type 1 diabetes.

This clone was counted only a few times. The chain couples TRBV6-1 to TRBJ2-7, with a weak D call TRBD2 (5 bases). The germline gives CDR1 MNHNS, CDR2 SASEGT. V was cut by 3 bases and J by 0 bases, with 18 bases left in between. This CDR3 has 17 residues. DNA of the CDR3: TGTGCCAGCAGTGATCGGTTTAGCGCTTATAGCTCCTACGAGCAGTACTTC. Protein product: CASSDRFSAYSSYEQYF.

This clone was detected only a few times. This chain connects TRBV30 to TRBJ2-2, with no clear D. The V end lost 4 bases, the J end lost 3 bases, and 12 bases lay between the germline ends. This CDR3 contains 14 residues. Germline V lookup: CDR1 GTSNPN, CDR2 SVGIG (reference sequence). The CDR3 loop is CAWKGWQYTGELFF. Here the CDR3 DNA reads TGTGCCTGGAAAGGGTGGCAGTACACCGGGGAGCTGTTTTTT.

This clone has just a few counts. The chain links TRBV4-3 to TRBJ1-2; no clear D gene. Germline assignment: CDR1 LGHNA and CDR2 YSLEER. The germline V and J ends were trimmed by 2 bases and 2 bases, with 9 bases remaining between them. The CDR3 is 14 residues long. CDR3 sequence: CASSQSRNNYGYTF. As DNA, the CDR3 is TGCGCCAGCAGCCAAAGCCGGAACAACTATGGCTACACCTTC.